The following is a T cell receptor beta chain sequence with its context. Its antigen is undetermined. This CDR3 has 17 amino acids. V dropped 6 bases and J dropped 7 bases, with 24 bases sitting between them. Germline CDR1 MDHEN, CDR2 SYDVKM. The source of the sample is a study of T cells in narcolepsy. Overall study results and limits: Autoreactive clonotypes reportedly recurred in blood of same and different patients, not controls. Comparing one patient's CSF and blood CD4+ clonotypes highlighted HCRT- and TRIB2-specific autoreactive clonotypes. In some patient and control memory CD4+ samples, autoreactive clones were absent.

Assay: immunoSEQ multiplex PCR; the TCRdb copy retains only in-frame clones and omits some. Altogether just over 20,000 clones are present, around 86% being singletons, with the ten largest covering 1.5% to 2%. The sample consisted of memory (CD45RA-) CD4+ T cells from blood. J is TRBJ2-2 and V is TRBV28, with D maybe TRBD2 (7 bases). This sequence originates from a human donor in good health. The CDR3 nucleotides are TGTGCCAGCAGCCTACAGCAAGGGGGGGCGCATGGCGGGGAGCTGTTTTTT. Translated: CASSLQQGGAHGGELFF. The full variable domain, with the rest looked up from reference TRBV28 and TRBJ2-2, is DVKVTQSSRYLVKRTGEKVFLECVQDMDHENMFWYRQDPGLGLRLIYFSYDVKMKEKGDIPEGYSVSREKKERFSLILESASTNQTSMYLCASSLQQGGAHGGELFFGEGSRLTVL.